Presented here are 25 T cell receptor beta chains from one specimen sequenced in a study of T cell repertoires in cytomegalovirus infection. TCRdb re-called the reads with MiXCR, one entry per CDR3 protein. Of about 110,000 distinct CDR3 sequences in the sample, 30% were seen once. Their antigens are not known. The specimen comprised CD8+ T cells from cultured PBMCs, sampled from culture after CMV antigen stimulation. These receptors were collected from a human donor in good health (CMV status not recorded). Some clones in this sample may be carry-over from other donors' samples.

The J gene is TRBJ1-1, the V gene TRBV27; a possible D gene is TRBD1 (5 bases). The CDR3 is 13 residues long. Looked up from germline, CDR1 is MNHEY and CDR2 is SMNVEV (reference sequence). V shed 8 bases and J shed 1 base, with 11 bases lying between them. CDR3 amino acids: CASGLTANTEAFF. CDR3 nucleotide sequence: TGTGCCAGCGGGCTGACAGCGAACACTGAAGCTTTCTTT.

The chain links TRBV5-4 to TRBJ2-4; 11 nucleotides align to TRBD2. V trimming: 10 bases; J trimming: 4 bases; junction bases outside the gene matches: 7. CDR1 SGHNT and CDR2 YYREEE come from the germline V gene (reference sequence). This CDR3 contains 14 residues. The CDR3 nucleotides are TGTGCCTACATAGTAGCGGGGGGGAAAAACATTCAGTACTTC. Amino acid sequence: CAYIVAGGKNIQYF.

CDR3 sequence: CASSLGVGPTIVETQYF. The DNA for the CDR3 is TGTGCCAGCAGCTTAGGGGTGGGGCCAACCATTGTGGAGACCCAGTACTTC. The V and J genes are TRBV7-2 and TRBJ2-5; possibly TRBD1 for D (5 bases). The germline V and J ends were trimmed by 1 base and 5 bases, with 20 bases remaining between them. The germline gives CDR1 SGHTA, CDR2 FQGNSA. This CDR3 is built from 17 residues.

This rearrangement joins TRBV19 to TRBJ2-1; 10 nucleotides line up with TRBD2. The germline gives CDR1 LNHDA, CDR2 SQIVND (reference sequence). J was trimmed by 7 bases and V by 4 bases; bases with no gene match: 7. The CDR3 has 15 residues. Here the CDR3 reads CASSTPSGGINEQFF. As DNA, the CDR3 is TGTGCCAGTAGTACCCCTAGCGGGGGTATTAATGAGCAGTTCTTC.

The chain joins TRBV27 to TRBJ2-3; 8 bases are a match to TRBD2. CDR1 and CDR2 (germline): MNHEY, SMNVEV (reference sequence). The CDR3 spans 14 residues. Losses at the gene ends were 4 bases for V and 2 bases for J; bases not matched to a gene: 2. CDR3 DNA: TGTGCCAGCAGTTGGACTAGCTACACAGATACGCAGTATTTT. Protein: CASSWTSYTDTQYF.

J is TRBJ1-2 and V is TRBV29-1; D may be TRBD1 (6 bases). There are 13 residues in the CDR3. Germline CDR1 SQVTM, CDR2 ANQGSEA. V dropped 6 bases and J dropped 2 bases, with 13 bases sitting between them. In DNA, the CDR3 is TGCAGCGTGCCGACAGGACTAAACTATGGCTACACCTTC. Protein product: CSVPTGLNYGYTF.

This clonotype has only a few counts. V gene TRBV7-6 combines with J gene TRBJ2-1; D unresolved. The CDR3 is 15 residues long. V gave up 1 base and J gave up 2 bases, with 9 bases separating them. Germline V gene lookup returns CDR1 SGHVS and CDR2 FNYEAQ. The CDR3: CASSLVAEPYNEQFF. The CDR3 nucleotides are TGTGCCAGCAGCTTAGTTGCGGAACCCTACAATGAGCAGTTCTTC.

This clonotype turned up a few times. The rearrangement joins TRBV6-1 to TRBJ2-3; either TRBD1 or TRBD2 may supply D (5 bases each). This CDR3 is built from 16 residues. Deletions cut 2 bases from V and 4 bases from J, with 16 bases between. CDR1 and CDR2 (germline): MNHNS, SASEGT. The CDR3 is CASSETGTQDPDTQYF. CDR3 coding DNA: TGTGCCAGCAGTGAAACCGGGACCCAGGACCCAGATACGCAGTATTTT.

The CDR3 nucleotides are TGCAGTGCAAGGGGGCCAGCGGGGGATCCCTACGAGCAGTACTTC. Its translation is CSARGPAGDPYEQYF. The rearrangement uses TRBV20-1 and TRBJ2-7; a possible D gene is TRBD2 (8 bases). Trimming removed 6 bases from V and 2 bases from J, with 20 bases in between. This CDR3 is 15 amino acids long. Germline V gene sequence: CDR1 DFQATT, CDR2 SNEGSKA (reference sequence).

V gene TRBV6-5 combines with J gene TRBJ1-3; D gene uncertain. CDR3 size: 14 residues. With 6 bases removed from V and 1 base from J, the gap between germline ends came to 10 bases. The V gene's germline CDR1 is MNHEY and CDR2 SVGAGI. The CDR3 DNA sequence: TGTGCCAGCAGCAACAGTTTGTCTGGAAACACCATATATTTT. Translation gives CASSNSLSGNTIYF.

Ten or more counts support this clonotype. CDR3 protein: CASRGQAYNEQFF. CDR3 nucleotides: TGTGCCAGCAGGGGACAGGCTTACAATGAGCAGTTCTTC. V is TRBV7-9 and J is TRBJ2-1; 8 bases are a match to TRBD1. Germline values: CDR1 SEHNR, CDR2 FQNEAQ (reference sequence). V was clipped by 6 bases and J by 4 bases; unmatched bases: 2. The CDR3 is made up of 13 amino acids.

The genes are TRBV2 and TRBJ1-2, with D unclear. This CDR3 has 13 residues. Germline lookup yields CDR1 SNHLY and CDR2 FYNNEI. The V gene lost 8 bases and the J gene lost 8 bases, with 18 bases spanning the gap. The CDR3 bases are TGTGCCAGCTTCGTATCTCTGGCAGGCGGCTACACCTTC. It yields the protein CASFVSLAGGYTF.

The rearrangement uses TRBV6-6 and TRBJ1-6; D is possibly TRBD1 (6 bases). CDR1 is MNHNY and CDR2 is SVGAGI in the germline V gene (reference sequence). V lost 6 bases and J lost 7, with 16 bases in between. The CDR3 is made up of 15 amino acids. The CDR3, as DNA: TGTGCCAGCAGGGCGAATTGGCAGGGGAATTCACCCCTCCACTTT. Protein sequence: CASRANWQGNSPLHF.

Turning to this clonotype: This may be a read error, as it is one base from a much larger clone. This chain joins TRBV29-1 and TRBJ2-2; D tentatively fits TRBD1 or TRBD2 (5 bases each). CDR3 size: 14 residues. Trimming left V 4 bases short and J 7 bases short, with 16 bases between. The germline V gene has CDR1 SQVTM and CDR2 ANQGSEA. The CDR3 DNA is TGCAGCGTTGGGTCAGGGAGATTAGGCGGGGAGCTGTTTTTT. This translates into CSVGSGRLGGELFF.

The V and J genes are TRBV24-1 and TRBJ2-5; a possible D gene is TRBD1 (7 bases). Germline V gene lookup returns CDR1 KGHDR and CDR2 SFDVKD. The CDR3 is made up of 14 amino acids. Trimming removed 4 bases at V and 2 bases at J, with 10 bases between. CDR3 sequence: CATSEAGGQETQYF. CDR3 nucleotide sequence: TGTGCCACCAGTGAGGCAGGGGGGCAAGAGACCCAGTACTTC.

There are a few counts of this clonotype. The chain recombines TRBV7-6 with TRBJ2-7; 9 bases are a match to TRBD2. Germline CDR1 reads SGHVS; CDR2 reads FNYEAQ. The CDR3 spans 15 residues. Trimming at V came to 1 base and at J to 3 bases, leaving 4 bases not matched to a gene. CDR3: CASSLEDSGGYEQYF. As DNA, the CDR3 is TGTGCCAGCAGCTTAGAGGATAGCGGGGGCTACGAGCAGTACTTC.

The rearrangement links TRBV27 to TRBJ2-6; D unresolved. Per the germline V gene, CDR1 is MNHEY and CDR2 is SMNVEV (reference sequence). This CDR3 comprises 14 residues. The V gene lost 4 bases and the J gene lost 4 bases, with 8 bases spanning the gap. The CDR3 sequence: CASSSSGGANVLTF. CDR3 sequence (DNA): TGTGCCAGCAGTTCCTCCGGCGGGGCCAACGTCCTGACTTTC.

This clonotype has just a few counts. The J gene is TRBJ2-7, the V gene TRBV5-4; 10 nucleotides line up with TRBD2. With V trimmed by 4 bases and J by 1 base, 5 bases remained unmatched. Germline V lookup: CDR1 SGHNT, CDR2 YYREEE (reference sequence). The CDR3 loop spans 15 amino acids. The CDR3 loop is CASSPKRGGSYEQYF. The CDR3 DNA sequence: TGTGCCAGCAGCCCCAAGCGGGGGGGGTCCTACGAGCAGTACTTC.

The CDR3 sequence is CASSSDPTTNTEAFF. In DNA form, the CDR3 reads TGTGCCAGCAGTTCGGACCCTACTACGAACACTGAAGCTTTCTTT. J is TRBJ1-1 and V is TRBV28; D ambiguous. This CDR3 has 15 amino acids. Germline-derived CDR1 and CDR2 are MDHEN and SYDVKM. The V gene lost 4 bases and the J gene lost 1 base, with 13 bases spanning the gap.

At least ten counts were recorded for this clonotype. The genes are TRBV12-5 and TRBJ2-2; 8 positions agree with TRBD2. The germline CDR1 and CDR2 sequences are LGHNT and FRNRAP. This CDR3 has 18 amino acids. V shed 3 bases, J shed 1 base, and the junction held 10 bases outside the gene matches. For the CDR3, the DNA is TGTGCTAGTGGTTTAGGGCTAGCGGGCTACAGGAACACCGGGGAGCTGTTTTTT. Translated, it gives CASGLGLAGYRNTGELFF.

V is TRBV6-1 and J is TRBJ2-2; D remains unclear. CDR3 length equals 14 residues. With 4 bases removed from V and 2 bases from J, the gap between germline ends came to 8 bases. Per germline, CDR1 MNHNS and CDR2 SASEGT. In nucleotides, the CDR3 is TGTGCCAGCAGTGCCCTACTCAACACCGGGGAGCTGTTTTTT. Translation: CASSALLNTGELFF.

The CDR3 DNA follows: TGTGCCAGCAGTTTAATCAGGGCCTCCTACAATGAGCAGTTCTTC. Its protein product is CASSLIRASYNEQFF. The chain employs TRBV12-3 or TRBV12-4 and TRBJ2-1; the D gene is possibly TRBD1 (5 bases). CDR3 length: 15 amino acids. V was trimmed by 2 bases and J by 0 bases, leaving 8 bases between them.

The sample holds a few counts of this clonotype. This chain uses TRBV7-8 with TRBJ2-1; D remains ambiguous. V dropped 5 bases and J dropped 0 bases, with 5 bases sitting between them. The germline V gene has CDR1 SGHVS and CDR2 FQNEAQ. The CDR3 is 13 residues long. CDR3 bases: TGTGCCAGCAGCGCTAGCTCCTACAATGAGCAGTTCTTC. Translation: CASSASSYNEQFF.

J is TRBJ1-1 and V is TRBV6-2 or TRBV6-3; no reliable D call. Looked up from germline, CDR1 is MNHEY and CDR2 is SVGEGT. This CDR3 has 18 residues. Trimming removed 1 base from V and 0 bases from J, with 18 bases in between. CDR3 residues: CASSYFSGYNRMNTEAFF. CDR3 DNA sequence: TGTGCCAGCAGTTACTTCTCCGGATACAACCGGATGAACACTGAAGCTTTCTTT.

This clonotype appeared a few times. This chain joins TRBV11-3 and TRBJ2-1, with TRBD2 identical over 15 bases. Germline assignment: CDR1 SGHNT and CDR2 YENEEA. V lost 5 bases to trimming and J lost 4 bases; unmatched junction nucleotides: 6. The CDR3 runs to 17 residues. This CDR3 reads CASSLGLAGGPYNEQFF. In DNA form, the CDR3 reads TGTGCCAGCAGCCTGGGACTAGCGGGGGGACCTTACAATGAGCAGTTCTTC.